A single T cell receptor (beta chain) is shown here with its context. The data belong to a study of OX40 agonist ivuxolimab in advanced cancers. Study-wide background: Patients' therapy was ivuxolimab, an antibody that acts as an agonist of OX40 (CD134). Patients with hepatocellular carcinoma, melanoma, renal cell or head and neck cancer made up the dose-escalation patients. The group had a mean age of 60 years, ranged from about 20 to 79, and was 82.7% male.

CDR3 length equals 15 residues. V dropped 5 bases and J dropped 0 bases, with 14 bases sitting between them. The germline CDR1 and CDR2 sequences are SGHAT and FQNNGV. Clones were sequenced by immunoSEQ multiplex PCR, and TCRdb holds only the in-frame ones, with some missing. The sample lists 77,000 or so clones, just under 95% occurring once. This sequence was found in an adult with an advanced solid tumor such as melanoma, head and neck, liver or kidney cancer. This sample comprised CD4+ or CD8+ T cells sorted from blood, obtained in a trial of the OX40 agonist ivuxolimab. This chain connects TRBV11-2 to TRBJ2-7; D might be TRBD1 (5 bases). The CDR3 loop reads CASSPQGANSYEQYF. In DNA, the CDR3 is TGTGCCAGCAGCCCACAAGGGGCCAACTCCTACGAGCAGTACTTC.